This T cell receptor (beta chain) was captured in a study of blood T cell repertoires in COVID-19. The authors' processing: Counts of nucleated cells, estimated from reference gene primer amplification, were obtained. Only in-frame clones appear in the TCRdb table, and some are missing; sequencing was by immunoSEQ multiplex PCR. V and J calls and clone size are given by that table; D and trimming were obtained from the DNA. This sample yields fewer than 45,000 clones, of which roughly nine tenths are seen a single time; about 15% belongs to the top ten. Germline assignment: CDR1 LNHDA and CDR2 SQIVND (reference sequence). Trimming stripped 4 bases from V and 0 bases from J, with 12 bases between. The CDR3 is made up of 15 amino acids.

The sequence was obtained from a woman under 40 in a cohort sampled during active COVID-19. The source material was peripheral blood. The chain employs TRBV19 and TRBJ1-1, with D uncertain. The CDR3, as DNA: TGTGCCAGTAGTAGGAGCGGCCAGGTGAACACTGAAGCTTTCTTT. It yields the protein CASSRSGQVNTEAFF.